Each of the 19 T cell receptor beta chains below was sequenced from the same sample in a study of blood T cell repertoires in COVID-19. The table came from immunoSEQ multiplex PCR; TCRdb's copy has only in-frame clones and leaves some out. The table includes 140,000 or so clones, nearly 90% detected once. Input material: peripheral blood. The source is a man in his 70s with acute or convalescent COVID-19.

This chain connects TRBV7-2 to TRBJ1-2; perhaps TRBD1 as D (6 bases). Trimming left V 1 base short and J 8 bases short, with 11 bases between. CDR3 length equals 13 residues. Germline V gene lookup returns CDR1 SGHTA and CDR2 FQGNSA. In nucleotides, the CDR3 is TGTGCCAGCAGCTTAGACAGGGTAAACGGCTACACCTTC. Translation gives CASSLDRVNGYTF.

This clone was counted between two and nine times. The chain carries TRBV7-9 and TRBJ1-2, with D unresolved. Trimming left V 3 bases short and J 8 bases short, with 19 bases between. The CDR3 sequence is 15 residues long. Germline-derived CDR1 and CDR2 are SEHNR and FQNEAQ (reference sequence). CDR3 coding DNA: TGTGCCAGCAGCTTCGCCCAGGATTACAGAGAAGGCTACACCTTC. Its translation: CASSFAQDYREGYTF.

This chain uses TRBV28 with TRBJ1-2; D is unresolved. Germline V gene sequence: CDR1 MDHEN, CDR2 SYDVKM. There are 10 residues in the CDR3. V lost 10 bases, J lost 4 bases, and 7 bases lay in between. Here the CDR3 DNA reads TGTGCCATAAGCGGCTATGGCTACACCTTC. As protein: CAISGYGYTF.

This rearrangement joins TRBV27 to TRBJ2-6; no clear D gene. The V end lost 5 bases, the J end lost 1 base, and 9 bases lay between the germline ends. The CDR3 runs to 15 residues. Germline values: CDR1 MNHEY, CDR2 SMNVEV (reference sequence). This CDR3 reads CASSRIASGANVLTF. The CDR3 nucleotides read TGTGCCAGCAGTAGAATAGCTTCTGGGGCCAACGTCCTGACTTTC.

This chain joins TRBV19 and TRBJ1-1; D perhaps matches TRBD1 (5 bases). The CDR3 is 13 amino acids. V was pared by 3 bases and J by 6 bases, with 11 bases between. CDR1 and CDR2 from the germline V gene are LNHDA and SQIVND (reference sequence). Here the CDR3 DNA reads TGTGCCAGTAGTATCGATGCGGGACCTGAAGCTTTCTTT. Protein product: CASSIDAGPEAFF.

The chain has TRBV5-1 and TRBJ1-6, with 8 nucleotides matching TRBD1. After removal of 5 bases from V and 8 bases from J, the junction contained 6 bases not matched to a gene. The CDR3 consists of 14 residues. Germline CDR1 is SGHRS and CDR2 is YFSETQ. The CDR3 here is CASRPQTGDSPLHF. CDR3 nucleotides: TGCGCCAGCAGACCACAGACAGGGGATTCACCCCTCCACTTT.

This sequence joins TRBV6-1 and TRBJ2-3; TRBD1 matches 7 bases. The trim removed 5 bases at V and 9 bases at J, leaving 11 bases unmatched. Germline V gene data show CDR1 as MNHNS and CDR2 as SASEGT. This CDR3 has 14 residues. This chain's CDR3 is CASSPELQGTTQYF. Here the CDR3 DNA reads TGTGCCAGCAGTCCCGAGTTACAGGGGACCACGCAGTATTTT.

The chain is built from TRBV11-2 and TRBJ1-2; D ambiguous. Germline CDR1 is SGHAT and CDR2 is FQNNGV. This CDR3 comprises 14 residues. The ends were cut back, 2 bases at V and 2 bases at J, with 9 bases in the middle. CDR3 bases: TGTGCCAGCAGCTTAACCGGAGGGAACTATGGCTACACCTTC. Its translation: CASSLTGGNYGYTF.

V and J are TRBV6-5 and TRBJ1-2, with 9 bases aligning to TRBD1. Germline loops: CDR1 MNHEY, CDR2 SVGAGI. V lost 6 bases and J lost 2; bases outside the gene matches: 7. This CDR3 has 15 amino acids. CDR3 nucleotides: TGTGCCAGCAGGACAAGCGGGACAGGGAACTATGGCTACACCTTC. It encodes CASRTSGTGNYGYTF.

The J gene is TRBJ1-1, the V gene TRBV20-1; D might be TRBD1 (6 bases). Germline V lookup: CDR1 DFQATT, CDR2 SNEGSKA (reference sequence). The germline V and J ends were trimmed by 3 bases and 0 bases, with 20 bases remaining between them. CDR3 length equals 17 residues. This CDR3 is CSASVLGGGPMNTEAFF. In nucleotides, the CDR3 is TGCAGTGCTAGTGTGTTAGGGGGAGGGCCAATGAACACTGAAGCTTTCTTT.

This clone appeared once. The J gene is TRBJ1-5, the V gene TRBV6-1; TRBD1 agrees at 7 bases. The length of the CDR3 is 18 residues. With V trimmed by 0 bases and J by 0 bases, 8 bases remained unmatched. The germline gives CDR1 MNHNS, CDR2 SASEGT. DNA for the CDR3: TGTGCCAGCAGTGAAGCGCTAGGGGGGACAGATAGCAATCAGCCCCAGCATTTT. Amino acids: CASSEALGGTDSNQPQHF.

The gene calls are TRBV5-5 and TRBJ1-4, with D perhaps TRBD1 (6 bases). Germline V gene lookup returns CDR1 SGHKS and CDR2 YYEKEE (reference sequence). This CDR3 is 14 amino acids long. Trimming removed 7 bases from V and 5 bases from J, with 15 bases in between. CDR3 DNA: TGTGCCAGCCGACGACGGGACACGAATGAAAAACTGTTTTTT. Amino acids: CASRRRDTNEKLFF.

The V gene is TRBV27, the J gene TRBJ1-3; perhaps TRBD1 as D (6 bases). The germline V and J ends were trimmed by 8 bases and 11 bases, with 7 bases remaining between them. CDR1 MNHEY and CDR2 SMNVEV come from the germline V gene (reference sequence). The CDR3 consists of 9 residues. CDR3 protein: CASPGAIYF. CDR3 coding DNA: TGTGCCAGCCCAGGGGCCATATATTTT.

The genes are TRBV3-1 (or the pseudogene TRBV3-2) and TRBJ2-5; 13 positions match TRBD2. The V segment lost 4 bases and the J segment 2 bases; nucleotides outside the gene matches: 7. CDR1 and CDR2 from the germline V gene are LGHDT and YNNKEL (reference sequence). The CDR3 runs to 17 residues. The CDR3 DNA follows: TGTGCCAGCAGCCGGAGAAGACTAGCGGGGGGACAAGAGACCCAGTACTTC. Translation: CASSRRRLAGGQETQYF.

This chain connects TRBV5-6 to TRBJ2-7, with 7 bases identical to TRBD1. Germline V gene data show CDR1 as SGHDT and CDR2 as YYEEEE. With 4 bases clipped from V and 4 bases from J, the junction kept 2 bases outside the gene matches. The CDR3 spans 12 residues. In DNA, the CDR3 is TGTGCCAGCAGCATGACAGGGTACGAGCAGTACTTC. Residues: CASSMTGYEQYF.

This clone was seen more than once but under ten times. This rearrangement joins TRBV28 to TRBJ1-2, with D uncertain. CDR3 size: 19 residues. CDR1 and CDR2 from the germline V gene are MDHEN and SYDVKM. The ends were cut back, 5 bases at V and 0 bases at J, with 25 bases in the middle. CDR3 sequence reads: CASSPFRVLKGGANYGYTF. The CDR3 region has the DNA TGTGCCAGCAGTCCCTTTCGGGTATTAAAGGGAGGAGCTAACTATGGCTACACCTTC.

J is TRBJ1-5 and V is TRBV2; no clear D gene. Trimming cost V 8 bases and J 0 bases, with 8 bases left between them. The length of the CDR3 is 13 residues. Looked up from germline, CDR1 is SNHLY and CDR2 is FYNNEI. The CDR3: CASGEHSNQPQHF. CDR3 DNA sequence: TGTGCCAGCGGGGAGCATAGCAATCAGCCCCAGCATTTT. The variable domain in full, completed from reference TRBV2 and TRBJ1-5, reads EPEVTQTPSHQVTQMGQEVILRCVPISNHLYFYWYRQILGQKVEFLVSFYNNEISEKSEIFDDQFSVERPDGSNFTLKIRSTKLEDSAMYFCASGEHSNQPQHFGDGTRLSIL.

The V call is TRBV2, the J call TRBJ1-4; the D is unclear. V was trimmed by 8 bases and J by 8 bases, leaving 15 bases between them. The CDR3 consists of 13 residues. The germline V gene encodes CDR1 SNHLY and CDR2 FYNNEI. The CDR3 coding sequence is TGTGCCAGCTGCGAGTTACGAGGGGAAAAACTGTTTTTT. Translated: CASCELRGEKLFF. The entire variable domain, with the rest obtained from reference TRBV2 and TRBJ1-4, is as follows: EPEVTQTPSHQVTQMGQEVILRCVPISNHLYFYWYRQILGQKVEFLVSFYNNEISEKSEIFDDQFSVERPDGSNFTLKIRSTKLEDSAMYFCASCELRGEKLFFGSGTQLSVL.

In this sample, this clone turned up once. This chain joins TRBV5-1 and TRBJ2-7; 9 bases are shared with TRBD1. CDR1 and CDR2 (germline): SGHRS, YFSETQ. The CDR3 is 15 amino acids. Trimming cost V 6 bases and J 5 bases; bases outside gene matches: 12. The CDR3 loop reads CASTLRGTGFDEQYF. CDR3 nucleotides: TGCGCCAGCACCCTGCGGGGGACAGGGTTTGACGAGCAGTACTTC.